This TCR beta chain was sequenced in a study of T cell responses to AZD1222 COVID-19 vaccine. Study observations and caveats: The donor group comprised mostly white British people and more females; the analysis possibly underestimated clonal diversity.

The assay was immunoSEQ multiplex PCR, and TCRdb's table has in-frame clones only and misses some. The profile shows about 150,000 clones, 75% to 90% of them singletons. Notes on this clone: The antigen is not known. Sequence at one end of the junction differs from germline and may be a read error.

This clonotype was obtained from an adult in good health. Sample: peripheral blood, taken on day 0 of AZD1222 vaccination.

The CDR3 loop reads CASSQGRGSYNSPLYF. Written as DNA, the CDR3 is TGCGCCAGCAGCCAAGGACGGGGCTCCTATAATTCACCCCTCTACTTT. The V gene is TRBV4-1, the J gene TRBJ1-6, with D maybe TRBD1 (5 bases). In germline, CDR1 is MGHRA, CDR2 YSYEKL. The CDR3 contains 16 residues.